These T cell receptor beta chains were read from a single sample in a study of blood T cells in healthy people across ages. TCRdb independently ran MiXCR on the 5' RACE reads; one entry per CDR3 protein. The profile covers more than 1.4 million distinct CDR3 sequences, with about 40% appearing a single time and under 8% taken by the ten largest. Material for sequencing was blood. These receptors originate from a woman younger than 30 in good health. Both conserved end residues are part of each CDR3. The order of the fields is CDR3 DNA, CDR3 protein, J gene, clone size, CDR3 length, D gene, V gene. A D gene is named only where the DNA matches it firmly. Not every row has a clone size; where given, it reads once, few, many or a size class.

TGTGCCACCAGCAGCGACAGGGGGGACAATGAGCAGTTCTTC	CATSSDRGDNEQFF	TRBJ2-1	few	14	TRBD1	TRBV15
TGCGCCAGCAGCACCGGGACAGGGGGCTTGAACACTGAAGCTTTCTTT	CASSTGTGGLNTEAFF	TRBJ1-1	many	16	TRBD1	TRBV5-1
TGTGCCAGCAGCCAAGTAGTTACTGAAGCTTTCTTT	CASSQVVTEAFF	TRBJ1-1	-	12	-	TRBV3-1
TGTGCCATCAGTGAGTCGGGCCCTACCGAGCAGTTCTTC	CAISESGPTEQFF	TRBJ2-1	-	13	-	TRBV10-3
TGTGCCAGCAGTGAACTCTACAGGGGTATGAACACTGAAGCTTTCTTT	CASSELYRGMNTEAFF	TRBJ1-1	-	16	TRBD1	TRBV6-1
TGCAGTGCTCAACAGGACATCTCTGGGGCCAACGTCCTGACTTTC	CSAQQDISGANVLTF	TRBJ2-6	-	15	-	TRBV20-1
TGCGCCAGCAGCTTGGAGCAGGGGACTACTGAAGCTTTCTTT	CASSLEQGTTEAFF	TRBJ1-1	-	14	-	TRBV5-1
TGTGCCAGCAGTCGGACAGGGGGCTACGAGCAGTACTTC	CASSRTGGYEQYF	TRBJ2-7	many	13	TRBD1	TRBV27
TGTGCCAGCAGTGATAGGAGGGGGATGGAGACCCAGTACTTC	CASSDRRGMETQYF	TRBJ2-5	-	14	-	TRBV2
TGTGCCAGCAGCCCCGCCTTAACCGGGGAGCTGTTTTTT	CASSPALTGELFF	TRBJ2-2	-	13	-	TRBV7-2
TGCAGCGTTGATGCAGGGGCGAGTATTCAGTACTTC	CSVDAGASIQYF	TRBJ2-4	many	12	-	TRBV29-1
TGTGCCAGCAGTGAAAGTCTGGTTCGGACCTTTAATGAGCAGTTCTTC	CASSESLVRTFNEQFF	TRBJ2-1	-	16	-	TRBV6-1
TGTGCCAGCAGTCCAGCGGGACAGGTAAACTACGAGCAGTACTTC	CASSPAGQVNYEQYF	TRBJ2-7	-	15	-	TRBV6-2/TRBV6-3
TGTGCCAGCAGGGGCGGCGGGCCGGGACAGAGCTATTCACCCCTCCACTTT	CASRGGGPGQSYSPLHF	TRBJ1-6	-	17	TRBD1	TRBV12-3/TRBV12-4
TGTGCCAGCAGCCAAGGGGGACTGAACTATGGCTACACCTTC	CASSQGGLNYGYTF	TRBJ1-2	-	14	-	TRBV3-1
TGCAGCGCCGGGACAGAGAACACAGATACGCAGTATTTT	CSAGTENTDTQYF	TRBJ2-3	few	13	TRBD1	TRBV29-1
TGCAGCGGGGCTTGGCGGGATTCAGATACGCAGTATTTT	CSGAWRDSDTQYF	TRBJ2-3	-	13	-	TRBV29-1
TGTGCCAGCGGCCTCAGGGGGAACACTGAAGCTTTCTTT	CASGLRGNTEAFF	TRBJ1-1	-	13	-	TRBV7-8
TGTGCCAGCAGCCAACGAGAGATGGCGAACACTGAAGCTTTCTTT	CASSQREMANTEAFF	TRBJ1-1	few	15	-	TRBV7-9
TGTGCCAGCAGCTTCGGCCCCGAGAGCAATCAGCCCCAGCATTTT	CASSFGPESNQPQHF	TRBJ1-5	-	15	-	TRBV7-2
TGTGCCAGCAGCAGAGGACTAGCGGGAAGTAGTGAGCAGTTCTTC	CASSRGLAGSSEQFF	TRBJ2-1	-	15	TRBD2	TRBV7-9
TGTGCCAGCAGCGTAGAGGTTACCGCGGGTTATGGCTACACCTTC	CASSVEVTAGYGYTF	TRBJ1-2	-	15	-	TRBV9
TGTGCCAGCAGAGGAACGGCCTTCCTTCTAAGGGAGCAGTACTTT	CASRGTAFLLREQYF	TRBJ2-3	-	15	-	TRBV2
TGTGCCAGCAGGTCCAGAGGGGGACTGTTTTTT	CASRSRGGLFF	TRBJ1-4	once	11	-	TRBV6-2/TRBV6-3
TGCAGTGCTAGCGGGGACGGGAGAACCCAGTACTTC	CSASGDGRTQYF	TRBJ2-7	-	12	-	TRBV20-1
TGTGCCAGCAGTACAGGAAGCGGGGGCACTAGGAGCTCCTACAATGAGCAGTTCTTC	CASSTGSGGTRSSYNEQFF	TRBJ2-1	-	19	TRBD2	TRBV6-2/TRBV6-3
TGTGCCAGCAGTCTCACCGGGACTAGCGGTAGGGCGGATACGCAGTATTTT	CASSLTGTSGRADTQYF	TRBJ2-3	-	17	TRBD2	TRBV28
TGTGCCATCAGTGACCTACTACAGGTGAACACTGAAGCTTTCTTT	CAISDLLQVNTEAFF	TRBJ1-1	-	15	-	TRBV10-3
TGTGCTAGTGATCCGCCGGGACTAGCGAATAACAATGAGCAGTTCTTC	CASDPPGLANNNEQFF	TRBJ2-1	few	16	TRBD2	TRBV12-5
TGTGCCATCGGGCGGGAAATTAATCAGCCCCAGCATTTT	CAIGREINQPQHF	TRBJ1-5	-	13	-	TRBV10-3
TGTGCCAGCAGCCAAGGGGGTAATTCCCGCTCCTACGAGCAGTACTTC	CASSQGGNSRSYEQYF	TRBJ2-7	-	16	-	TRBV3-1
TGCGCCAGCAGCCGGCTAGCGGGGGGTGAAGATACGCAGTATTTT	CASSRLAGGEDTQYF	TRBJ2-3	-	15	TRBD2	TRBV5-1
TGTGCCAGCAGTCCCCTACAGGGGGGTGATGGCTACACCTTC	CASSPLQGGDGYTF	TRBJ1-2	-	14	TRBD1	TRBV12-3/TRBV12-4
TGTGCCACCAGTGCCCTCGAAGGGTACGAGCAGTTCTTC	CATSALEGYEQFF	TRBJ2-1	few	13	-	TRBV24-1
TGTGCCAGCAGTCTTGCGGACGGATTCAGAGGCTACACCTTC	CASSLADGFRGYTF	TRBJ1-2	-	14	-	TRBV3-1
TGTGCCAGCAGATTAAATATCCGTGGGGCGCCCCTCCACTTT	CASRLNIRGAPLHF	TRBJ1-6	-	14	-	TRBV7-3
TGTGCCAGCGGTCCAGTGGGGGCGTCTAATTCACCCCTCCACTTT	CASGPVGASNSPLHF	TRBJ1-6	-	15	-	TRBV27